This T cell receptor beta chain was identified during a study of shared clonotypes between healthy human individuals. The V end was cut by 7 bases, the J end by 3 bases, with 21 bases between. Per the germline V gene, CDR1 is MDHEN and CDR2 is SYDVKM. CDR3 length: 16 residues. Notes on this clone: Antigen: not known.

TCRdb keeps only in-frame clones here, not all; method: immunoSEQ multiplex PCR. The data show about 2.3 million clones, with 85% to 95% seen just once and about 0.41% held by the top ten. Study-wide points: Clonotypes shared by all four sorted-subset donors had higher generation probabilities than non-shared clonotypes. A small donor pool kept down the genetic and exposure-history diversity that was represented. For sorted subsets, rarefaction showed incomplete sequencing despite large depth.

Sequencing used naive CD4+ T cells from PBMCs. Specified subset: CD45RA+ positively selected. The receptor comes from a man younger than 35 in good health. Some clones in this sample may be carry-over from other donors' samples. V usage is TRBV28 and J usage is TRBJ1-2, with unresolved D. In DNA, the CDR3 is TGTGCCAGCAAGAGGACGGGTGCTTTATACTACTATGGCTACACCTTC. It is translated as CASKRTGALYYYGYTF.